The 9 T cell receptor beta chains below were found in one sample sequenced in a study of blood T cell repertoires in COVID-19. Assay used: immunoSEQ multiplex PCR; TCRdb lists only in-frame clones, some missing. The sample yields 270,000 or so clones, approximately 89% seen once. The sequencing input was peripheral blood. Every receptor here comes from a woman between 35 and 50 years old who had recovered from COVID-19.

J is TRBJ1-2 and V is TRBV18, with a tentative D call TRBD1 (6 bases). Germline V gene data show CDR1 as KGHSH and CDR2 as LQKENI. CDR3 length: 15 residues. V was trimmed by 1 base and J by 2 bases, leaving 11 bases between them. The CDR3 here is CASSPLGQLNYGYTF. The CDR3 nucleotides are TGTGCCAGCTCACCACTTGGACAGTTGAACTATGGCTACACCTTC.

V and J are TRBV4-3 and TRBJ2-5; 8 nucleotides match TRBD1. This CDR3 is built from 15 residues. CDR1 and CDR2 (germline): LGHNA, YSLEER. Germline trimming cut 1 base from V and 4 bases from J; bases unmatched to any gene: 5. CDR3 nucleotides: TGCGCCAGCAGCCAAGCAGACAGGGGAGGAGAGACCCAGTACTTC. This sequence encodes CASSQADRGGETQYF.

The chain couples TRBV25-1 to TRBJ2-3, with D perhaps TRBD2 (7 bases). Trimming stripped 3 bases from V and 6 bases from J, with 19 bases between. This CDR3 contains 16 residues. Germline V gene data show CDR1 as MGHDK and CDR2 as SYGVNS. The CDR3 region has the DNA TGTGCCAGCAGTGACCCTCGCGGGGGCCCGTCGGATACGCAGTATTTT. Protein sequence: CASSDPRGGPSDTQYF.

V usage is TRBV30 and J usage is TRBJ1-1; 7 positions match TRBD1. The germline V gene encodes CDR1 GTSNPN and CDR2 SVGIG (reference sequence). This CDR3 comprises 13 residues. J lost 2 bases, V lost 3 bases, and 3 bases had no gene match. The CDR3 protein is CAWSRQGNTEAFF. In nucleotides, the CDR3 is TGTGCCTGGAGCCGACAGGGAAACACTGAAGCTTTCTTT.

V usage is TRBV9 and J usage is TRBJ2-2; 8 positions agree with TRBD2. From germline, CDR1 is SGDLS and CDR2 YYNGEE. V trimming: 3 bases; J trimming: 0 bases; junction bases outside the gene matches: 1. The CDR3 has 15 amino acids. Here the CDR3 reads CASSGTSPNTGELFF. The CDR3 nucleotides read TGTGCCAGCAGCGGGACTAGCCCGAACACCGGGGAGCTGTTTTTT. The variable domain in full, with the rest retrieved from reference TRBV9 and TRBJ2-2, is DSGVTQTPKHLITATGQRVTLRCSPRSGDLSVYWYQQSLDQGLQFLIQYYNGEERAKGNILERFSAQQFPDLHSELNLSSLELGDSALYFCASSGTSPNTGELFFGEGSRLTVL.

The rearrangement joins TRBV7-7 to TRBJ2-1, with 8 bases fitting TRBD1. V lost 1 base to trimming and J lost 8 bases; unmatched junction nucleotides: 7. The CDR3 is 15 amino acids. Per germline, CDR1 SSHAT and CDR2 FNYEAQ (reference sequence). CDR3 amino acids: CASSLGQGRSDEQFF. The CDR3 nucleotides are TGTGCCAGCAGCTTAGGACAGGGGAGATCCGATGAGCAGTTCTTC.

This rearrangement joins TRBV30 to TRBJ1-1; D is unclear. This CDR3 has 13 residues. Germline V lookup: CDR1 GTSNPN, CDR2 SVGIG (reference sequence). Trimming removed 4 bases from V and 0 bases from J, with 9 bases in between. CDR3 DNA: TGTGCCTGGAAGAGATGGTTGAACACTGAAGCTTTCTTT. It codes for CAWKRWLNTEAFF.

V and J are TRBV6-5 and TRBJ1-5; D perhaps matches TRBD1 (6 bases). CDR3 length equals 13 residues. CDR1 and CDR2 (germline): MNHEY, SVGAGI. Trimming removed 7 bases at V and 8 bases at J, with 15 bases between. This CDR3 reads CASTVHREKPQHF. The CDR3 coding sequence is TGTGCCAGCACCGTGCACAGGGAGAAGCCCCAGCATTTT.

This sequence joins TRBV19 and TRBJ1-2; 7 nucleotides agree with TRBD1. The CDR3 loop spans 13 amino acids. V lost 4 bases, J lost 4 bases, and 3 bases stayed unmatched. CDR1 LNHDA and CDR2 SQIVND come from the germline V gene (reference sequence). CDR3 sequence reads: CASSRDSSYGYTF. The DNA for the CDR3 is TGTGCCAGTAGTAGGGACAGCTCCTATGGCTACACCTTC.